This passage covers 30 T cell receptor beta chains from one sample sequenced in a study of T cell responses to AZD1222 COVID-19 vaccine. Only in-frame clones appear in the TCRdb table, and some are missing; sequencing was by immunoSEQ multiplex PCR. In the table there are about 140,000 clones, over 90% of which are singletons. This sample comprised peripheral blood, obtained on day 0 of MenACWY control vaccination. The receptors derive from an adult in good health.

The chain has TRBV7-2 and TRBJ1-5; D ambiguous. The ends were cut back, 2 bases at V and 1 base at J, with 12 bases in the middle. The germline gives CDR1 SGHTA, CDR2 FQGNSA. This CDR3 region has 16 residues. Written as DNA, the CDR3 is TGTGCCAGCAGCTTAAGGACGGCTTCGAGCAATCAGCCCCAGCATTTT. Amino acids: CASSLRTASSNQPQHF.

This chain's CDR3 is CASSEYGEQFF. The CDR3 nucleotides read TGTGCCAGCAGTGAGTACGGGGAGCAGTTCTTC. The chain has TRBV2 and TRBJ2-1, with D unclear. From germline, CDR1 is SNHLY and CDR2 FYNNEI. The V gene lost 3 bases and the J gene lost 10 bases, with 7 bases spanning the gap. CDR3 length: 11 amino acids.

This clone was seen only a few times. The chain combines TRBV6-5 with TRBJ2-1, with 11 bases lining up with TRBD1. The CDR3 has 16 residues. Germline CDR1 is MNHEY and CDR2 is SVGAGI. V shed 4 bases, J shed 9 bases, and the junction held 11 bases outside the gene matches. The CDR3 loop is CASSFFPGTGGSEQFF. In DNA form, the CDR3 reads TGTGCCAGCAGTTTTTTTCCCGGGACAGGGGGTTCTGAGCAGTTCTTC.

V is TRBV2 and J is TRBJ1-6, with D possibly TRBD1 on 5 matching bases. Per germline, CDR1 SNHLY and CDR2 FYNNEI. CDR3 length: 19 residues. Trimming pared 5 bases from V and 0 bases from J, leaving 20 bases between. This CDR3 reads CASSPTILGTSSYNSPLHF. CDR3 bases: TGTGCCAGCAGTCCTACCATTTTGGGGACCAGCTCCTATAATTCACCCCTCCACTTT.

This sequence joins TRBV6-5 and TRBJ1-2, with D hard to call. The germline CDR1 and CDR2 sequences are MNHEY and SVGAGI. This CDR3 is built from 13 residues. V lost 5 bases, J lost 4 bases, and 11 bases lay in between. The chain's CDR3 is CASSSGFSYGYTF. DNA of the CDR3: TGTGCCAGCAGTAGCGGGTTCTCCTATGGCTACACCTTC.

The chain couples TRBV7-9 to TRBJ2-5, with 9 bases aligning to TRBD1. With V trimmed by 5 bases and J by 5 bases, 12 bases remained unmatched. Germline V CDR1 and CDR2: SEHNR, FQNEAQ (reference sequence). This CDR3 is built from 16 residues. This CDR3 reads CASSPSRDRVLETQYF. In DNA, the CDR3 is TGTGCCAGCAGCCCAAGCAGGGACAGGGTTCTTGAGACCCAGTACTTC.

V gene TRBV3-1 (or the pseudogene TRBV3-2) combines with J gene TRBJ2-3, with D perhaps TRBD1 (6 bases). The CDR3 runs to 21 residues. The V gene lost 5 bases and the J gene lost 1 base, with 31 bases spanning the gap. Germline CDR1 reads LGHDT; CDR2 reads YNNKEL (reference sequence). CDR3 protein: CASSWGWGQAAVERGTDTQYF. The CDR3 region has the DNA TGTGCCAGCAGCTGGGGGTGGGGGCAAGCGGCGGTCGAGCGAGGCACAGATACGCAGTATTTT.

This rearrangement joins TRBV6-5 to TRBJ1-6; possible D gene TRBD1, 5 bases. From germline, CDR1 is MNHEY and CDR2 SVGAGI. The length of the CDR3 is 12 residues. The germline V and J ends were trimmed by 6 bases and 11 bases, with 11 bases remaining between them. CDR3 coding DNA: TGTGCCAGCAGGACGGACACACCACCCCTCCACTTT. This encodes CASRTDTPPLHF.

The V gene is TRBV29-1, the J gene TRBJ1-4, with D possibly matching TRBD1 (5 bases). The germline gives CDR1 SQVTM, CDR2 ANQGSEA. V was pared by 5 bases and J by 8 bases, with 18 bases between. This CDR3 has 14 amino acids. The CDR3 DNA is TGCAGCGTTCTAGCGGACAACGCGGGGGAAAAACTGTTTTTT. Protein: CSVLADNAGEKLFF.

J is TRBJ2-2 and V is TRBV7-2, with TRBD1 matching 9 bases. V shed 6 bases and J 4 bases; nucleotides not matched to a gene: 6. The germline gives CDR1 SGHTA, CDR2 FQGNSA. The CDR3 is 15 amino acids. DNA of the CDR3: TGTGCCAGCAGACTACAGGGGGCGGGCACCGGGGAGCTGTTTTTT. Protein product: CASRLQGAGTGELFF.

The chain combines TRBV6-6 with TRBJ1-2; a weak D match, TRBD1 (6 bases). The ends were cut back, 7 bases at V and 0 bases at J, with 15 bases in the middle. The germline gives CDR1 MNHNY, CDR2 SVGAGI (reference sequence). CDR3 size: 15 residues. Written as DNA, the CDR3 is TGTGCCAGCACCAAGACGACAGGATCTAACTATGGCTACACCTTC. This codes for CASTKTTGSNYGYTF.

This chain uses TRBV19 with TRBJ1-1, with 9 bases fitting TRBD1. The germline V gene has CDR1 LNHDA and CDR2 SQIVND (reference sequence). The CDR3 is made up of 19 amino acids. Trimming at V came to 5 bases and at J to 0 bases, leaving 16 bases not matched to a gene. CDR3 in amino acids: CASSSYPGQGTAMNTEAFF. The CDR3 DNA follows: TGTGCCAGTAGTTCCTACCCGGGACAGGGCACGGCCATGAACACTGAAGCTTTCTTT.

The J gene is TRBJ1-1, the V gene TRBV7-2; D is perhaps TRBD1 (5 bases). The CDR3 is made up of 16 amino acids. V gave up 5 bases and J gave up 0 bases, with 16 bases separating them. Looked up from germline, CDR1 is SGHTA and CDR2 is FQGNSA. The CDR3 coding sequence is TGTGCCAGCAGCGAATTCACAGGCTCCCTGAACACTGAAGCTTTCTTT. Amino acid sequence: CASSEFTGSLNTEAFF.

The rearrangement links TRBV18 to TRBJ2-4, with D unclear. CDR1 and CDR2 (germline): KGHSH, LQKENI. This CDR3 comprises 14 residues. With 4 bases removed from V and 0 bases from J, the gap between germline ends came to 7 bases. Here the CDR3 DNA reads TGTGCCAGCTCACAGGAAATAGCCAAAAACATTCAGTACTTC. It codes for CASSQEIAKNIQYF. Combining the CDR3 with reference TRBV18 and TRBJ2-4 gives the whole variable domain NAGVMQNPRHLVRRRGQEARLRCSPMKGHSHVYWYRQLPEEGLKFMVYLQKENIIDESGMPKERFSAEFPKEGPSILRIQQVVRGDSAAYFCASSQEIAKNIQYFGAGTRLSVL.

The gene calls are TRBV20-1 and TRBJ1-1; D unresolved. There are 12 residues in the CDR3. V lost 4 bases to trimming and J lost 5 bases, with 11 bases between them. Germline-derived CDR1 and CDR2 are DFQATT and SNEGSKA (reference sequence). In DNA, the CDR3 is TGCAGTGCTAATGATGAAGGGACTGAAGCTTTCTTT. Residues: CSANDEGTEAFF.

The V and J genes are TRBV7-6 and TRBJ1-5; D unclear. CDR1 and CDR2 from the germline V gene are SGHVS and FNYEAQ. The CDR3 is 15 amino acids. Trimming shortened V by 3 bases and J by 1 base, and 10 bases separated the two germline ends. The chain's CDR3 is CASSLNVDSNQPQHF. The DNA of the CDR3 is TGTGCCAGCAGCTTGAATGTGGACAGCAATCAGCCCCAGCATTTT.

The chain recombines TRBV4-3 with TRBJ1-2, with TRBD1 matching over 9 bases. Per the germline V gene, CDR1 is LGHNA and CDR2 is YSLEER. The CDR3 contains 17 residues. V was clipped by 0 bases and J by 3 bases; unmatched bases: 8. CDR3 loop: CASSQDLRDRVYYGYTF. The DNA for the CDR3 is TGCGCCAGCAGCCAAGATCTACGGGACAGGGTCTACTATGGCTACACCTTC.

The rearrangement links TRBV5-5 to TRBJ1-6; possibly TRBD1 for D (6 bases). The CDR3 extends over 18 amino acids. The germline gives CDR1 SGHKS, CDR2 YYEKEE (reference sequence). Trimming took off 3 bases at V and 0 bases at J, with 16 bases between the two ends. The CDR3, as DNA: TGTGCCAGCAGCTCGCGGACAGTTCCAGCCTCCTATAATTCACCCCTCCACTTT. It codes for CASSSRTVPASYNSPLHF. The variable domain in full, with the rest retrieved from reference TRBV5-5 and TRBJ1-6, is DAGVTQSPTHLIKTRGQQVTLRCSPISGHKSVSWYQQVLGQGPQFIFQYYEKEERGRGNFPDRFSARQFPNYSSELNVNALLLGDSALYLCASSSRTVPASYNSPLHFGNGTRLTVT.

This clone appeared once. V usage is TRBV5-1 and J usage is TRBJ2-1, with D unresolved. The CDR3 contains 12 residues. CDR1 and CDR2 (germline): SGHRS, YFSETQ. Between the trimmed V and J ends, which lost 1 base and 7 bases, there was a span of 6 bases. CDR3 amino acids: CASSLFRNEQFF. For the CDR3, the DNA is TGCGCCAGCAGCTTGTTTCGGAATGAGCAGTTCTTC.

V is TRBV28 and J is TRBJ2-5; D remains unclear. The CDR3 runs 14 residues. CDR1 is MDHEN and CDR2 is SYDVKM in the germline V gene. Trimming left V 6 bases short and J 3 bases short, with 14 bases between. The CDR3, as DNA: TGTGCCAGCAGCCGCGTCGGAGCCAAAGAGACCCAGTACTTC. Translation: CASSRVGAKETQYF.

The chain joins TRBV9 to TRBJ2-7, with D perhaps matching TRBD2 (5 bases). Trimming took off 4 bases at V and 0 bases at J, with 14 bases between the two ends. Germline CDR1 reads SGDLS; CDR2 reads YYNGEE. The CDR3 contains 15 residues. The CDR3 DNA reads as TGTGCCAGCAGCCCTGGTAGCGAAAGCTCCTACGAGCAGTACTTC. Its protein product is CASSPGSESSYEQYF.

As DNA, the CDR3 is TGTGCCAGCAGTTTCGAGAGACAGGGCTACAATGAGCAGTTCTTC. This codes for CASSFERQGYNEQFF. The chain carries TRBV27 and TRBJ2-1; TRBD1 matches 7 bases. Germline CDR1 is MNHEY and CDR2 is SMNVEV (reference sequence). CDR3 length: 15 amino acids. V was clipped by 3 bases and J by 3 bases; unmatched bases: 5.

The rearrangement uses TRBV7-9 and TRBJ1-2; D might be TRBD1 (6 bases). The V end was cut by 5 bases, the J end by 4 bases, with 20 bases between. Germline V CDR1 and CDR2: SEHNR, FQNEAQ (reference sequence). CDR3 length equals 16 residues. DNA for the CDR3: TGTGCCAGCAGCCACCTACAGGGAGGAGGTCTCTATGGCTACACCTTC. Protein sequence: CASSHLQGGGLYGYTF.

Only one count was recorded for this clone. The rearrangement uses TRBV7-3 and TRBJ1-6; D is uncertain. The CDR3 totals 13 residues. Germline CDR1 SGHTA, CDR2 FQGTGA. Trimming took off 5 bases at V and 7 bases at J, with 9 bases between the two ends. The CDR3 loop reads CASSPDRNSPLHF. The CDR3, as DNA: TGTGCCAGCAGCCCGGACCGAAATTCACCCCTCCACTTT. The full variable domain, rest sourced from reference TRBV7-3 and TRBJ1-6, is GAGVSQTPSNKVTEKGKYVELRCDPISGHTALYWYRQSLGQGPEFLIYFQGTGAADDSGLPNDRFFAVRPEGSVSTLKIQRTERGDSAVYLCASSPDRNSPLHFGNGTRLTVT.

Here the CDR3 DNA reads TGTGCCAGCAGTTACGGAGGGAGTGGGGGCTACGAGCAGTACTTC. Its translation: CASSYGGSGGYEQYF. This chain uses TRBV6-2 or TRBV6-3 with TRBJ2-7; D possibly corresponds to TRBD2 (6 bases). The CDR3 is 15 amino acids. V lost 2 bases, J lost 3 bases, and 14 bases lay in between. CDR1 is MNHEY, CDR2 SVGEGT, per germline.

The rearrangement uses TRBV7-9 and TRBJ1-1, with D uncertain. Germline CDR1 is SEHNR and CDR2 is FQNEAQ (reference sequence). V was clipped by 2 bases and J by 3 bases, with 10 bases between them. The CDR3 runs to 14 residues. In DNA form, the CDR3 reads TGTGCCAGCAGCTTATTAGGCCTACACACTGAAGCTTTCTTT. Amino acid sequence: CASSLLGLHTEAFF.

The chain links TRBV7-9 to TRBJ1-2; D perhaps matches TRBD1 (6 bases). Germline CDR1 reads SEHNR; CDR2 reads FQNEAQ (reference sequence). The CDR3 has 15 amino acids. Trimming pared 7 bases from V and 0 bases from J, leaving 15 bases between. In nucleotides, the CDR3 is TGTGCCAGCAAGCCCCGGGACACCTCTAACTATGGCTACACCTTC. Amino acids: CASKPRDTSNYGYTF.

This CDR3 is CASSPNQETQYF. The CDR3 DNA reads TGTGCCAGCAGCCCCAATCAAGAGACCCAGTACTTC. The chain couples TRBV5-4 to TRBJ2-5, with D uncertain. Trimming took 4 bases from V and 2 from J, leaving 6 bases between them. The germline V gene has CDR1 SGHNT and CDR2 YYREEE (reference sequence). CDR3 length: 12 amino acids.

This clone has only a few counts. This sample also contains other DNA sequences that code for the same CDR3. This chain uses TRBV7-3 with TRBJ2-7; tentatively, D is TRBD1 (6 bases). The CDR3 is made up of 13 amino acids. V lost 0 bases and J 6 bases, leaving 9 bases between the germline ends. CDR1 and CDR2 from the germline V gene are SGHTA and FQGTGA. CDR3 DNA: TGTGCCAGCAGCTTAACGTTCAGGGGCGAGCAGTACTTC. Amino acids: CASSLTFRGEQYF.

The chain recombines TRBV2 with TRBJ2-5; D could derive from TRBD1 or TRBD2 (6 bases each). The V gene's germline CDR1 is SNHLY and CDR2 FYNNEI. This CDR3 comprises 14 residues. V was pared by 3 bases and J by 5 bases, with 13 bases between. The CDR3 DNA is TGTGCCAGCAGTGACGGGGGCTGGGATGAGACCCAGTACTTC. The encoded protein is CASSDGGWDETQYF.